The clone carrying this T cell receptor (beta chain) was seen a few times. The data were obtained in a study of CD8+ T cells in alopecia areata. Study information: At a dose of 5 to 10 mg twice daily, oral tofacitinib was given to treated patients. Patients took tofacitinib for 6 to 18 months, followed by 6 drug-free months.

Obtained from alopecia areata patients were lesional scalp punch biopsies along with peripheral blood. Extraction and reverse transcription of RNA yielded cDNA as the sequencing template. Using immunoSEQ multiplex PCR, the repertoire was profiled, and TCRdb retains in-frame clones only, with some absent. The sample holds 110,000 or so clones; around two fifths are singletons and the top ten take over 3%. Specimen: CD4+ T cells sorted from blood. The TCR was taken from a human donor with alopecia areata.

CDR3 residues: CASSPGLGPPETQYF. The CDR3 nucleotides read TGTGCCAGCAGCCCAGGGTTAGGCCCACCAGAGACCCAGTACTTC. The rearrangement links TRBV7-2 to TRBJ2-5; D possibly corresponds to TRBD1 (5 bases). The CDR3 loop spans 15 amino acids. From germline, CDR1 is SGHTA and CDR2 FQGNSA. Trimming took off 5 bases at V and 4 bases at J, with 17 bases between the two ends.